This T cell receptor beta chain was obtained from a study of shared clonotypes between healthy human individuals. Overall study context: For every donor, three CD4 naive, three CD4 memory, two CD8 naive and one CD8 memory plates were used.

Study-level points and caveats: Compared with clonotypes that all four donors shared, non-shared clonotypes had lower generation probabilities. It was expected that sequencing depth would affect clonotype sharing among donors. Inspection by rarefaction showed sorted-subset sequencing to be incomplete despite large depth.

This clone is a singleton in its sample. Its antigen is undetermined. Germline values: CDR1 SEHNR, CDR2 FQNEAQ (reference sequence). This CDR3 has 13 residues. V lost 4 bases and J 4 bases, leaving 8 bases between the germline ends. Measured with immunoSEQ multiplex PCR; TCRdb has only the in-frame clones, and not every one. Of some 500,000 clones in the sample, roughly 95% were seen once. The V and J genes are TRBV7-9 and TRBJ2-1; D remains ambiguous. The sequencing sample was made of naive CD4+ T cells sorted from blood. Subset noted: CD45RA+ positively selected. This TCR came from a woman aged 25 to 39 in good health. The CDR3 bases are TGTGCCAGCAGCTCGACGGCGTACAATGAGCAGTTCTTC. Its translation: CASSSTAYNEQFF.